The sequence of this TCR beta chain was determined in a study of blood T cell repertoires in COVID-19. Study-wide background: Collection of acute and convalescent COVID-19 samples took place in the United States, Italy and Spain. PBMCs, B-cell-depleted T cells, or T cells provided the cDNA or gDNA that made up the material.

Under the authors' procedure: The authors estimated nucleated cell counts from reference gene primer amplification. Data came from immunoSEQ multiplex PCR; TCRdb stores just in-frame clones and leaves some out. For V, J and clone size, that table is used; D and trimming come from the DNA. The profile covers around 95,000 clones, with 70% to 90% appearing a single time and about an eighth taken by the ten largest. The receptor comes from a man aged 45-60 years with active or convalescent COVID-19. The sample was peripheral blood.

For the CDR3, the DNA is TGTGCCAGCTCAGGGATTTATAGCAATCAGCCCCAGCATTTT. Amino acids: CASSGIYSNQPQHF. V and J are TRBV27 and TRBJ1-5; weak D call: TRBD1 (5 bases). With 8 bases removed from V and 0 bases from J, the gap between germline ends came to 11 bases. The CDR3 runs to 14 residues. Germline V gene lookup returns CDR1 MNHEY and CDR2 SMNVEV (reference sequence).